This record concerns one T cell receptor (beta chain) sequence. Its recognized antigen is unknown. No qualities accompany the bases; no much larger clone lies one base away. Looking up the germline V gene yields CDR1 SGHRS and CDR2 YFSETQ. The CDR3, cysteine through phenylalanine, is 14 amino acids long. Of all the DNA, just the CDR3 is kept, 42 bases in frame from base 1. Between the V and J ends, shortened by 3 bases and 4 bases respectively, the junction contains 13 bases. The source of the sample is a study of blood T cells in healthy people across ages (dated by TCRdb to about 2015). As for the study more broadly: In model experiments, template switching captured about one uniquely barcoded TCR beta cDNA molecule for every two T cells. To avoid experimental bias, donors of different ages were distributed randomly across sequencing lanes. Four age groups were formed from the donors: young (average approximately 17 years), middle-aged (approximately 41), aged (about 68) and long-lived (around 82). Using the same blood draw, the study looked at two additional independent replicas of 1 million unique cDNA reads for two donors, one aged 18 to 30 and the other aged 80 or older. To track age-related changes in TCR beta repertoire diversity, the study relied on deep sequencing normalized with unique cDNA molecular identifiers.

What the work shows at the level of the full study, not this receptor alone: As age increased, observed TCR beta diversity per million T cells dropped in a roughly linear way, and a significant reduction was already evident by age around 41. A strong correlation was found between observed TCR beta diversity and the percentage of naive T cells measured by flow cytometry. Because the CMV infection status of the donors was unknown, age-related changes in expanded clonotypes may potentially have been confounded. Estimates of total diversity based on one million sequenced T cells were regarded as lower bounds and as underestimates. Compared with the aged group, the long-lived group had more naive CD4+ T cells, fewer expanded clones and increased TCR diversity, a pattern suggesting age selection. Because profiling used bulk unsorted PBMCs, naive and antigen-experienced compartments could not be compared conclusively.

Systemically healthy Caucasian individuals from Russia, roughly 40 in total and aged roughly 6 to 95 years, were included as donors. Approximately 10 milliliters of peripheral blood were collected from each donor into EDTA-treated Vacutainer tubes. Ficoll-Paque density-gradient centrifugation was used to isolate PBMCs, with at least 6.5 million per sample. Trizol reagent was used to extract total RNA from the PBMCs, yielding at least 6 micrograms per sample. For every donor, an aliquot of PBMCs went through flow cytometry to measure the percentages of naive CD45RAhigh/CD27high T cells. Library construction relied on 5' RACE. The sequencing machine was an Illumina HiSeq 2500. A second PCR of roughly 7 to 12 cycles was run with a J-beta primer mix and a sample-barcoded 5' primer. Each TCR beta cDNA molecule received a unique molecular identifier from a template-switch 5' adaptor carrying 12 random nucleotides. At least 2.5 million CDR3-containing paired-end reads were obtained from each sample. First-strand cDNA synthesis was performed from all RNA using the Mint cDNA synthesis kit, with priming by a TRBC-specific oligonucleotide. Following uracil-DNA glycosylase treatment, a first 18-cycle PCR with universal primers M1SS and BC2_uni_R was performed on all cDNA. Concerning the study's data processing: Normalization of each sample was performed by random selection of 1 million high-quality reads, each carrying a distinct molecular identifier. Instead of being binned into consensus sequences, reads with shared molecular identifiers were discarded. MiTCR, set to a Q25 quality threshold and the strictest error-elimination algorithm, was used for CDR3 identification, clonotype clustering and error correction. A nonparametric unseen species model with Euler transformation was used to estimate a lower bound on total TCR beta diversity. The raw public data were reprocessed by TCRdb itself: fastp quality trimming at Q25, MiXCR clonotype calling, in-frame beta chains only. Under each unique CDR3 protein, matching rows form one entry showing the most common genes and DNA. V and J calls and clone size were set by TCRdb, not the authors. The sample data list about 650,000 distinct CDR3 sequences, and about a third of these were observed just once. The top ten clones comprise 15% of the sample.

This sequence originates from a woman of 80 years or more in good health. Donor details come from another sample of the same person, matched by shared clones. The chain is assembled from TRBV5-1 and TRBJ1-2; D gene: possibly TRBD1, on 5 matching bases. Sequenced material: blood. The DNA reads TGCGCCAGCAGCTCCGGCAGGGTAGGCTATGGCTACACCTTC. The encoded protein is CASSSGRVGYGYTF.